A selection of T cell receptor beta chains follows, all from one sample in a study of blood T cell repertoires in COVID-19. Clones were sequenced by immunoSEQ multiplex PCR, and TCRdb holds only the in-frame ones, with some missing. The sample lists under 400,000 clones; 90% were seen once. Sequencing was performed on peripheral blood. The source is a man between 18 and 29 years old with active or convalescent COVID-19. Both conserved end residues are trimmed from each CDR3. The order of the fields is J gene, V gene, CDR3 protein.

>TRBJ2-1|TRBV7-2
ASSLVRNEQF
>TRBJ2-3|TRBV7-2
ASSYLAASTDTQY
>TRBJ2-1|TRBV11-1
ASSPRRGDYNEQF
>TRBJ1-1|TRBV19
ASSPNYRGKPSEAF
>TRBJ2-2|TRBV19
ATQTGMVAGELF
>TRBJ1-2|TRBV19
ASSIDYRGLASGYT
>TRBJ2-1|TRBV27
ASSSGLAGLYNEQF
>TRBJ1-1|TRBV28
ASSGGTVVEAF
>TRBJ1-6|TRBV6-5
ASSPGGDNSPLH
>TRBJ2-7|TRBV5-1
ASSDRGTASYEQY
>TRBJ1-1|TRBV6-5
ASSYRARAQPEAF
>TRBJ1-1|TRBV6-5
ASSKTGGNTEAF
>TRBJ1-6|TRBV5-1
ASSGGQYNSPLH
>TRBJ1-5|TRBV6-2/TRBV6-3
ASSYPYSTPGSNQPQH
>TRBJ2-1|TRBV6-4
ASRPNPSGGYNEQF
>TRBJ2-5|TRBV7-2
ASSPGTGETQY
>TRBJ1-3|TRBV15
ATSRDLGGGNTIY
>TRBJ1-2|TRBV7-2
ASSSRLYGYT
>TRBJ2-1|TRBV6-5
ASSSWSSGDFNEQF
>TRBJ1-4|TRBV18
ASSQNRATNEKLF
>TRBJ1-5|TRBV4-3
ASSQAQGGDQPQH
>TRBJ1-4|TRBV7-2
ASSLAWGGEKLF
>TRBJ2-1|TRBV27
ASTPGWTGGHNEQF
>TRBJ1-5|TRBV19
ASSITPYSNQPQH
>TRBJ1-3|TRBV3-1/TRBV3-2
ASSGGESGNTIY
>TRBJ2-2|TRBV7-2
ASSLEPPWTSGGGGELF
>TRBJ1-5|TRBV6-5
ASSSDRGSQPQH
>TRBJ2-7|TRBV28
ASSLGLEQY
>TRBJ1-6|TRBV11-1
ASSAGFDSPLH
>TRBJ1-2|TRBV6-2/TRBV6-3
ASSLTTNYGYT
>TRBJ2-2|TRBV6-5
ASREREGQTGELF
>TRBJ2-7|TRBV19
ASSTHGGRGYEQY
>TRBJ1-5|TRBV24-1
ATSDPTGGNQPQH
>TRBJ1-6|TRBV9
ASSEGSRGDDSPLH
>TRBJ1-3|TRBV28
ASSPFDSSGNTIY
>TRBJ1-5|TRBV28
ASSFRPQH
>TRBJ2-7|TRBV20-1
SASRTSGGPMYEQY
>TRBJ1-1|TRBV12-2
ASRLGPGQGSTEAF
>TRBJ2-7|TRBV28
ASTPGAGESYEQY
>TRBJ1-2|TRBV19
ASKTGPNYGYT
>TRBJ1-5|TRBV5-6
ASSPWGQRGGNQPQH
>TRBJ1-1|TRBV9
ASSSVPGTGVEAF
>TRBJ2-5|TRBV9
ASSNQETQY
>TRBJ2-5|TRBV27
ASKESGIGETQY
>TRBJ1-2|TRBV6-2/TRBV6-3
ASSSQGRGRGGYT
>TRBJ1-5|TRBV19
ASSDTARGQPQH
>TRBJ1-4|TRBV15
ATSRDLAGRDPTNEKLF
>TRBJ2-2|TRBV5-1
ASSLFAGGPGELF
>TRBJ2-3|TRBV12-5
ASGLFAGGLGDTQY
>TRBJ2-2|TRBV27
ASSPRHANTGELF
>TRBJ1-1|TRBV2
ASSEVPGVATEAF
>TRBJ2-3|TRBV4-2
ASSQVLADSTDTQY
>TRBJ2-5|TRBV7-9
ANTNSSGGPGTQY
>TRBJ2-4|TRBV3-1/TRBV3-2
ASSSTGVNIQY
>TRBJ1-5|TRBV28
ASSLMTLSNQPQH
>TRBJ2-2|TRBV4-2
ASSQEIGGANTGELF
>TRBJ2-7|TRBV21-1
FSQGREAGYSYEQY
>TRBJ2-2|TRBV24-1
ATELGGAKSGELF
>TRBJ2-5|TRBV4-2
ASSQGAGGEETQY